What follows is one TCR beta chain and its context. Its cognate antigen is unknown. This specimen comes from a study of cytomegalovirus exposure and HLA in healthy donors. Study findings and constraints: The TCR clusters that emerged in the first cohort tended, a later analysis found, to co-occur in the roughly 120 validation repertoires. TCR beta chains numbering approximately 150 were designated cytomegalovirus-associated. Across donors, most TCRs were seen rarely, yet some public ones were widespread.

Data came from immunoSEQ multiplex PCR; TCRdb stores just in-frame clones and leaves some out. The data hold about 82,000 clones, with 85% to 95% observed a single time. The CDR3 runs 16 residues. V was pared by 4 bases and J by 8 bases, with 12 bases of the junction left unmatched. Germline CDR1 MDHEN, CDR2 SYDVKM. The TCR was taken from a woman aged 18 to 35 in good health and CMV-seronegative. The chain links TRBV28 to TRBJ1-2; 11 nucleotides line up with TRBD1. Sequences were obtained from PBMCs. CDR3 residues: CASSSGQGARYRGYTF. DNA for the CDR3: TGTGCCAGCAGTTCAGGACAGGGGGCGAGGTATCGAGGCTACACCTTC.